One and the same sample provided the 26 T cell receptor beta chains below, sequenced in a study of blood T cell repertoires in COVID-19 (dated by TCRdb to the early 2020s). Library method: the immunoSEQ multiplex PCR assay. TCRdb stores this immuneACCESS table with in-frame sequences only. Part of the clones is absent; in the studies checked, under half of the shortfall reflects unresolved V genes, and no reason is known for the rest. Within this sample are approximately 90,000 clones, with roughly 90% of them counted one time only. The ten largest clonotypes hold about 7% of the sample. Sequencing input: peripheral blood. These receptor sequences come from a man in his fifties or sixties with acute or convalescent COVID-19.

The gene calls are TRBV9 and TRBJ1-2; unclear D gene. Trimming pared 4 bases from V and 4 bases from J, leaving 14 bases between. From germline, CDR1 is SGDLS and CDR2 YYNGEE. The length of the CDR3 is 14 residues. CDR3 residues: CASSPLRPVYGYTF. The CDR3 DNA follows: TGTGCCAGCAGCCCTCTGAGGCCCGTCTATGGCTACACCTTC. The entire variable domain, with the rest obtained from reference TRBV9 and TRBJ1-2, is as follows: DSGVTQTPKHLITATGQRVTLRCSPRSGDLSVYWYQQSLDQGLQFLIQYYNGEERAKGNILERFSAQQFPDLHSELNLSSLELGDSALYFCASSPLRPVYGYTFGSGTRLTVV.

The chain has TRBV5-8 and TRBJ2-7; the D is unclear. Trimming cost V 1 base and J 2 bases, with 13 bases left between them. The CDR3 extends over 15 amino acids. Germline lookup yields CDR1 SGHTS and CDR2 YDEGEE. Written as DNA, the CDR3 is TGTGCCAGCAGCTTGACACAGATTCGCCCCTACGAGCAGTACTTC. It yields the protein CASSLTQIRPYEQYF.

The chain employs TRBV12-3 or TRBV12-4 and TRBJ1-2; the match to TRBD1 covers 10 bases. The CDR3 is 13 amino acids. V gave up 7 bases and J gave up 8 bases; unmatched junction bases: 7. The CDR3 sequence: CASNPGQGSGYTF. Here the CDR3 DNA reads TGTGCCAGCAACCCGGGACAGGGGAGCGGCTACACCTTC.

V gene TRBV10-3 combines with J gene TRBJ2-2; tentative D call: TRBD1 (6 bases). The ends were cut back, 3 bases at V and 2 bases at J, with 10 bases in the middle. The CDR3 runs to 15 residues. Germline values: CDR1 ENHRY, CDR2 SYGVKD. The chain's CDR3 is CAISEGGTNTGELFF. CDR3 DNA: TGTGCCATCAGTGAAGGTGGGACAAACACCGGGGAGCTGTTTTTT.

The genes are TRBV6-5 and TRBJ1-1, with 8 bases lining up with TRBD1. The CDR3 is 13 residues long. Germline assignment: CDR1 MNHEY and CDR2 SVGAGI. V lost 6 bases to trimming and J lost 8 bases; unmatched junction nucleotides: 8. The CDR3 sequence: CASRGDRRGEAFF. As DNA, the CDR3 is TGTGCCAGCAGGGGGGACAGGAGGGGCGAAGCTTTCTTT.

Written as DNA, the CDR3 is TGTGCCAGCAGCGAAACTGTTACCGGGGAGCTGTTTTTT. This translates into CASSETVTGELFF. This chain joins TRBV9 and TRBJ2-2, with D uncertain. The V gene's germline CDR1 is SGDLS and CDR2 YYNGEE. With 3 bases removed from V and 5 bases from J, the gap between germline ends came to 8 bases. CDR3 length: 13 residues.

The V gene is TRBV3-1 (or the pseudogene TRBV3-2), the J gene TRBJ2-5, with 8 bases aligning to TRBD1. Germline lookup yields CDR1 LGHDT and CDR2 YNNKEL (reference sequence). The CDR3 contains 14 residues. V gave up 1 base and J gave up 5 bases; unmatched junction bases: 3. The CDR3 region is CASSQGQGRETQYF. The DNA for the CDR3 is TGTGCCAGCAGCCAAGGACAGGGGCGGGAGACCCAGTACTTC.

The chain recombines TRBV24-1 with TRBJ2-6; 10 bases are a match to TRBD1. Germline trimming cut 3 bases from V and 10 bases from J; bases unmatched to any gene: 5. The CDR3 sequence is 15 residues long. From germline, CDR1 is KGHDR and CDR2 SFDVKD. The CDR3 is CATSDPMDRGNVLTF. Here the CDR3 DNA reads TGTGCCACCAGTGATCCCATGGACAGGGGGAACGTCCTGACTTTC.

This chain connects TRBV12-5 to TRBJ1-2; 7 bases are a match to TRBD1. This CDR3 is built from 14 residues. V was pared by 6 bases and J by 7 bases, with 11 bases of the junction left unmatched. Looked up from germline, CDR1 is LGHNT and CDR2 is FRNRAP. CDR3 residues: CASGTRQGVSGYTF. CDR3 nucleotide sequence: TGTGCTAGTGGGACCAGACAGGGTGTGAGTGGCTACACCTTC.

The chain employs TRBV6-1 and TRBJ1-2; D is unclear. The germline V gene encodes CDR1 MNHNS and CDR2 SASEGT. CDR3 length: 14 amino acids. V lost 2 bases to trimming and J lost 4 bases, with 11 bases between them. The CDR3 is CASSESPVSYGYTF. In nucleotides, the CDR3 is TGTGCCAGCAGTGAATCGCCCGTCAGCTATGGCTACACCTTC.

The CDR3: CASSLAGFEYGYTF. The DNA of the CDR3 is TGTGCCAGCAGCTTAGCAGGGTTCGAGTATGGCTACACCTTC. The chain uses TRBV11-2 and TRBJ1-2, with a tentative D call TRBD1 (5 bases). Per the germline V gene, CDR1 is SGHAT and CDR2 is FQNNGV. This CDR3 spans 14 amino acids. Deletions cut 1 base from V and 5 bases from J, with 11 bases between.

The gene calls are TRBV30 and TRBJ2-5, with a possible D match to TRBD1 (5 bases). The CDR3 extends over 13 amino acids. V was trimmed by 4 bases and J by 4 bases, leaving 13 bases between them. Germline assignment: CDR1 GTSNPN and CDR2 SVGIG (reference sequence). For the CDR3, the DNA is TGTGCCTGGACGCGCATGGGGCTAGAGACCCAGTACTTC. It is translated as CAWTRMGLETQYF.

The CDR3 loop reads CASSPRLAGGPTSTDTQYF. CDR3 DNA: TGTGCCAGCAGCCCGCGACTAGCGGGAGGCCCAACTAGCACAGATACGCAGTATTTT. The gene calls are TRBV9 and TRBJ2-3; TRBD2 matches at 13 bases. Unmatched junction bases numbered 11, after V lost 4 bases and J lost 0 bases. CDR1 SGDLS and CDR2 YYNGEE come from the germline V gene. This CDR3 spans 19 amino acids.

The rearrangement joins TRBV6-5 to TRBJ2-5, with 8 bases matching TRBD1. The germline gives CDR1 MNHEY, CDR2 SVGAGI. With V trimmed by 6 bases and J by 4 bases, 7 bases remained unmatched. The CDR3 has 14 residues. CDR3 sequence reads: CASRGTGLGETQYF. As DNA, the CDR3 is TGTGCCAGCAGGGGGACAGGTTTAGGAGAGACCCAGTACTTC.

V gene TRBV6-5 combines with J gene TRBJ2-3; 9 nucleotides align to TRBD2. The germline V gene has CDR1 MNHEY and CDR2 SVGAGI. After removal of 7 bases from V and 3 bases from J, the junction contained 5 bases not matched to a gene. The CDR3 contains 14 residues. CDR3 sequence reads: CASTASGGTDTQYF. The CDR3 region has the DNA TGTGCCAGCACCGCCAGCGGGGGGACAGATACGCAGTATTTT.

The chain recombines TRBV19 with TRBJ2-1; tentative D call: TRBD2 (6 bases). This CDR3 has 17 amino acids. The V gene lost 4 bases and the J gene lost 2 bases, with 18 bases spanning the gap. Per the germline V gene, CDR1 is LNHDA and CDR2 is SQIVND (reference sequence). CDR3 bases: TGTGCCAGTAGTACGGCGGGACGGACTCCCCCCTACAATGAGCAGTTCTTC. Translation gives CASSTAGRTPPYNEQFF.

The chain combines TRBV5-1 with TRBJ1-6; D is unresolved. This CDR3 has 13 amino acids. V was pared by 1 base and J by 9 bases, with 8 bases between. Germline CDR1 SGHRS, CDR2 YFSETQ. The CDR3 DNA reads TGCGCCAGCAGCTTGAATCAGGTTTCACCCCTCCACTTT. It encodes CASSLNQVSPLHF.

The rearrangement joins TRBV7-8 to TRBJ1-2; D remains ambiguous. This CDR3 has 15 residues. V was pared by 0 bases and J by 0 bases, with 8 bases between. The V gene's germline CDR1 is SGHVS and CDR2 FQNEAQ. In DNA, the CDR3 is TGTGCCAGCAGCTTAGCACTATCAGCTAACTATGGCTACACCTTC. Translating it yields CASSLALSANYGYTF.

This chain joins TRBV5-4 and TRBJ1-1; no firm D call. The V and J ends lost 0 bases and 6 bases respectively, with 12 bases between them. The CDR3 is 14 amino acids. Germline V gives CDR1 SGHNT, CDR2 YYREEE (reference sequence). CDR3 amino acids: CASSLEVERSEAFF. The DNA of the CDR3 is TGTGCCAGCAGCTTGGAGGTGGAGCGGTCTGAAGCTTTCTTT.

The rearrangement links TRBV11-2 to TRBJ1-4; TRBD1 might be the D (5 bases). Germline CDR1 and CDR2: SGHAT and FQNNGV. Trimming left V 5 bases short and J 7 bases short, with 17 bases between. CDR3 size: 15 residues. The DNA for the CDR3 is TGTGCCAGCAGCCCCCGGGGAGGGGATACTGAAAAACTGTTTTTT. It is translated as CASSPRGGDTEKLFF.

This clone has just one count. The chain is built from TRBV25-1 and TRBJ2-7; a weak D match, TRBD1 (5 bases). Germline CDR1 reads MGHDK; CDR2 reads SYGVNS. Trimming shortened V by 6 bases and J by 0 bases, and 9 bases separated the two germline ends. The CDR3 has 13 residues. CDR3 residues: CASRGQGSYEQYF. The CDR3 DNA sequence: TGTGCCAGCAGGGGGCAGGGCTCCTACGAGCAGTACTTC.

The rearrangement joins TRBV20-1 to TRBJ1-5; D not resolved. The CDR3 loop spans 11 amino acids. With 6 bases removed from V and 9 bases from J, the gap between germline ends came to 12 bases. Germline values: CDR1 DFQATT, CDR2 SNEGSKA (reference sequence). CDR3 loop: CSAREGGPQHF. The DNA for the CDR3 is TGCAGTGCCCGAGAGGGAGGGCCCCAGCATTTT.

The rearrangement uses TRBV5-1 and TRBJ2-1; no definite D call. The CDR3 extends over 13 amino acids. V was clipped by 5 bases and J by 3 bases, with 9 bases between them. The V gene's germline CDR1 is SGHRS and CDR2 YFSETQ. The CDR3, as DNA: TGCGCCAGCAGTGTCTCTCTCTACAATGAGCAGTTCTTC. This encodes CASSVSLYNEQFF.

In DNA form, the CDR3 reads TGCAGCGTTGCACCCAGGGTGGCCACCGGGGAGCTGTTTTTT. It yields the protein CSVAPRVATGELFF. The gene calls are TRBV29-1 and TRBJ2-2; maybe TRBD1 (5 bases). The V end was cut by 4 bases, the J end by 4 bases, with 13 bases between. CDR3 length: 14 amino acids. Germline CDR1 is SQVTM and CDR2 is ANQGSEA.

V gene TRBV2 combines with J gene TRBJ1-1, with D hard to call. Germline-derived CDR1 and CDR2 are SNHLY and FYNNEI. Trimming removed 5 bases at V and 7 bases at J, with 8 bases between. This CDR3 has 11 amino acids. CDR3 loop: CASSRTDEAFF. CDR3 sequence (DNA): TGTGCCAGCAGTAGAACAGATGAAGCTTTCTTT.

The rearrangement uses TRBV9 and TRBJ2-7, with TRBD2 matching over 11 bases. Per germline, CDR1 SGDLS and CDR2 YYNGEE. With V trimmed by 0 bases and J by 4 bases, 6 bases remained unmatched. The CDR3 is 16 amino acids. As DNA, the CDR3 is TGTGCCAGCAGCGTAGGTACTAGCGGGAGCCTATACGAGCAGTACTTC. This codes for CASSVGTSGSLYEQYF.